The 6 T cell receptor beta chains below were found in one sample sequenced in a study of regulatory T cells in long-lasting Graves disease. Assembly of TCR beta libraries relied on iRepertoire HTBI primers together with Arm-PCR of CDR3 regions. TCRdb used MiXCR to reprocess the multiplex PCR reads, holding one entry per CDR3 protein. The sample lists roughly 500,000 distinct CDR3 sequences, about 20% occurring once. As for time point: persistent/refractory GD, antithyroid drugs over 5 years with positive TRAb. Isolated PBMC RNA provided the starting material for the TCR library. Sequenced here: peripheral blood mononuclear cells (PBMCs), sampled when the disease was refractory, from a patient treated with antithyroid drugs. All receptors come from a female donor with Graves disease.

This clonotype showed up many times. This chain links TRBV12-3 or TRBV12-4 with TRBJ1-2; 7 bases align to TRBD1. The ends lost 7 bases at V and 5 bases at J; junction bases unmatched: 4. The CDR3 spans 12 residues. The CDR3 protein is CASNRGQYGYTF. As DNA, the CDR3 is TGTGCCAGCAATAGGGGGCAGTATGGCTACACCTTC.

This clonotype has at least ten counts. The genes are TRBV12-3 or TRBV12-4 and TRBJ1-4; 7 bases are a match to TRBD1. V lost 1 base, J lost 11 bases, and 7 bases stayed unmatched. The CDR3 is made up of 14 amino acids. The CDR3 spells CASSLGTGRSKLFF. For the CDR3, the DNA is TGTGCCAGCAGTTTAGGGACAGGAAGGAGTAAACTGTTTTTT.

The count of this clonotype is one. This may arise from a read error, as a much more abundant clone is one base away. The genes are TRBV29-1 and TRBJ1-4; D is possibly TRBD1 (5 bases). There are 14 residues in the CDR3. Germline V CDR1 and CDR2: SQVTM, ANQGSEA. CDR3 nucleotide sequence: TGCAGCGTTACAGTCGGACAAGGGCTTGAAAAACTGCTTTTT. Translated: CSVTVGQGLEKLLF.

The table lists this clonotype with a few counts. This chain connects TRBV20-1 to TRBJ2-3, with TRBD1 as a possible D gene (6 bases). The length of the CDR3 is 17 residues. With 1 base removed from V and 2 bases from J, the gap between germline ends came to 19 bases. Germline CDR1 and CDR2: DFQATT and SNEGSKA (reference sequence). The CDR3 loop reads CSARANLGQFYTDTQYF. The CDR3 bases are TGCAGTGCTAGAGCTAACCTAGGACAGTTCTACACAGATACGCAGTATTTT.

This clonotype was counted ten times or more. The J gene is TRBJ2-5, the V gene TRBV6-2 or TRBV6-3; 10 bases match TRBD2. V trimming: 3 bases; J trimming: 4 bases; junction bases outside the gene matches: 2. Germline CDR1 is MNHEY and CDR2 is SVGEGT. The CDR3 covers 14 residues. CDR3 sequence: CASSYASGRETQYF. Here the CDR3 DNA reads TGTGCCAGCAGTTATGCTAGCGGGAGAGAGACCCAGTACTTC.

The chain links TRBV12-3 or TRBV12-4 to TRBJ2-7; D unresolved. The germline V and J ends were trimmed by 3 bases and 0 bases, with 6 bases remaining between them. The CDR3 is 13 residues long. The CDR3 bases are TGTGCCAGCAGTTTTCCGAACTCCTACGAGCAGTACTTC. Translated: CASSFPNSYEQYF.